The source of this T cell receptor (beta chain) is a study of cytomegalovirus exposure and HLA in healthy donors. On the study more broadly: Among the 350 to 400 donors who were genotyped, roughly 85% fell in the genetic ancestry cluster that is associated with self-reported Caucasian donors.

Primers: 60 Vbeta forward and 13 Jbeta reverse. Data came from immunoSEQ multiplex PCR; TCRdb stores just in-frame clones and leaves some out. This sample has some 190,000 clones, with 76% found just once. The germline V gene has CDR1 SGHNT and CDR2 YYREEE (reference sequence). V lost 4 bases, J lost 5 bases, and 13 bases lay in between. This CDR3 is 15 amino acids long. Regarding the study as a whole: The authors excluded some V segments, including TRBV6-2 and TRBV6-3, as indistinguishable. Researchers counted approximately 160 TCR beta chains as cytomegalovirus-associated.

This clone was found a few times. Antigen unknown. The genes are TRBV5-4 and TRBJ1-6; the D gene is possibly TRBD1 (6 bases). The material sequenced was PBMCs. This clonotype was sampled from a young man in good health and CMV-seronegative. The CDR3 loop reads CASSLGGQHNSPLHF. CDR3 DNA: TGTGCCAGCAGCCTCGGTGGACAGCATAATTCACCCCTCCACTTT.